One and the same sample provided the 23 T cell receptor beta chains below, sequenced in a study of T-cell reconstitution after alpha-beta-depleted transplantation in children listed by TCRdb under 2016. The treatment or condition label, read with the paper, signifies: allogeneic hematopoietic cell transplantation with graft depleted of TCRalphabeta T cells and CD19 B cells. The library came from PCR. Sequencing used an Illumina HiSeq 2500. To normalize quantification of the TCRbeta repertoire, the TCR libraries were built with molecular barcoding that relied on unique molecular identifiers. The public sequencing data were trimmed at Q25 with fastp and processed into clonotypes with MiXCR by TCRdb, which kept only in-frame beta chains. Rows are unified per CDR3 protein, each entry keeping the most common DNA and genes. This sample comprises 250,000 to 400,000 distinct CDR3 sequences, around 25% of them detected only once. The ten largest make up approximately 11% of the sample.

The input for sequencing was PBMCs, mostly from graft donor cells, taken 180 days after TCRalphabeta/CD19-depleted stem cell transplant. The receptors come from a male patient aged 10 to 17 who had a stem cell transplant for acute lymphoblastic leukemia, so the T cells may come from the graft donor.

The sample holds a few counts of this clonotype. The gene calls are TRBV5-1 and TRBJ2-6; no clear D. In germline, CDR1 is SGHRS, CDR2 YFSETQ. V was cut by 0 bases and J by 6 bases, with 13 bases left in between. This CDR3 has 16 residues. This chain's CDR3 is CASSLVQLQEANVLTF. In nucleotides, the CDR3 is TGCGCCAGCAGCTTGGTACAGCTTCAGGAGGCCAACGTCCTGACTTTC.

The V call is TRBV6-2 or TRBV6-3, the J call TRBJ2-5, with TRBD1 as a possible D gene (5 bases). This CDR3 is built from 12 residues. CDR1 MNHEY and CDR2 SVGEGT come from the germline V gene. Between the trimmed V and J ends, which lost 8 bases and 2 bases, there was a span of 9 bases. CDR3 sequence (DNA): TGTGCCAGCCGACAGATTCAAGAGACCCAGTACTTC. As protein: CASRQIQETQYF.

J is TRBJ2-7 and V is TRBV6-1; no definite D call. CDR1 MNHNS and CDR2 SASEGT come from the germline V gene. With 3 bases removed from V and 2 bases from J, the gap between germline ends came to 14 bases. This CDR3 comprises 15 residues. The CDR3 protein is CASSEGWRITYEQYF. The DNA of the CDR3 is TGTGCCAGCAGTGAGGGTTGGCGGATTACCTACGAGCAGTACTTC.

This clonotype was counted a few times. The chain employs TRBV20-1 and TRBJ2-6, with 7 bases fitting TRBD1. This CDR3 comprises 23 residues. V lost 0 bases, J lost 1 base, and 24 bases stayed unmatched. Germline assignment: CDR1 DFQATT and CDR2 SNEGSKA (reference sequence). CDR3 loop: CSARDQGQLLGVKKSSGANVLTF. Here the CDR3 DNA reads TGCAGTGCTAGAGATCAGGGACAGCTCCTGGGGGTTAAAAAGTCTTCTGGGGCCAACGTCCTGACTTTC.

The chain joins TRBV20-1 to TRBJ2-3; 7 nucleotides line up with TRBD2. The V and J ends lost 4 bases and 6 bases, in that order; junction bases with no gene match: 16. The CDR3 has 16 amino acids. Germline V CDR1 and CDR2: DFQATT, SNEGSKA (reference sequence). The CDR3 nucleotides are TGCAGTGCTACCCGCGACACTTCGACTAGCCATGATACGCAGTATTTT. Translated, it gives CSATRDTSTSHDTQYF.

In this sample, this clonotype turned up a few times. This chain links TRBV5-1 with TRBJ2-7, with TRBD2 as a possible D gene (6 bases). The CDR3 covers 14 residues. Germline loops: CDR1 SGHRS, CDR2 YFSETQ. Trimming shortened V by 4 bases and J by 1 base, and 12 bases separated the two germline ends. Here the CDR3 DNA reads TGCGCCAGCAGCCCAGCGGGCGCTTCCTACGAGCAGTACTTC. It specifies CASSPAGASYEQYF.

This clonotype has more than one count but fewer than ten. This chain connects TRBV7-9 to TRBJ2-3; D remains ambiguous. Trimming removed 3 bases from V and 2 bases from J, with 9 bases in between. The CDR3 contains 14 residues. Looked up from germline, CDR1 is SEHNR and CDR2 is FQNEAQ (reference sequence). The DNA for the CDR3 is TGTGCCAGCAGCTTCGTGGGTCTCACAGATACGCAGTATTTT. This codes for CASSFVGLTDTQYF.

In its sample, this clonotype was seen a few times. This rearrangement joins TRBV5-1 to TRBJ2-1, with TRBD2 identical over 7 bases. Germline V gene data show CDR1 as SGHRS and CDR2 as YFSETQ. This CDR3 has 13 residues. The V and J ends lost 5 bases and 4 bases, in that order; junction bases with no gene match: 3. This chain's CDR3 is CASRGAGYNEQFF. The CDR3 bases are TGCGCCAGCAGGGGAGCGGGGTACAATGAGCAGTTCTTC.

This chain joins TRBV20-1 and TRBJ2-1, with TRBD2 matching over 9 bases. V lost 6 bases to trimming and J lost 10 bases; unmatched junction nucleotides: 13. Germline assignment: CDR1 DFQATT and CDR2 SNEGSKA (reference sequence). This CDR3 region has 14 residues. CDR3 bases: TGCAGTGCCCCCCCGGGACTAGCAGTAGGGGAGCAGTTCTTC. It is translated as CSAPPGLAVGEQFF.

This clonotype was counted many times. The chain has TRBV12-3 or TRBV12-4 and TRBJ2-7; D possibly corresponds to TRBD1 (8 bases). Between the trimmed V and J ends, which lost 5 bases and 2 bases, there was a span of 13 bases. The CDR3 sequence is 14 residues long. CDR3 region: CASSVQGGAYEQYF. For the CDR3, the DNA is TGTGCCAGCAGTGTACAGGGGGGGGCCTACGAGCAGTACTTC.

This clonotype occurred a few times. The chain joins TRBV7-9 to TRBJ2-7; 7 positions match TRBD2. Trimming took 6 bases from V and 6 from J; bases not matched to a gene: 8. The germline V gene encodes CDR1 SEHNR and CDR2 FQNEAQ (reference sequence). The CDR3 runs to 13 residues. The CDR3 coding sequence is TGTGCCAGCAGTGGGTTACTAGCGCCCGAGCAGTACTTC. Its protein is CASSGLLAPEQYF.

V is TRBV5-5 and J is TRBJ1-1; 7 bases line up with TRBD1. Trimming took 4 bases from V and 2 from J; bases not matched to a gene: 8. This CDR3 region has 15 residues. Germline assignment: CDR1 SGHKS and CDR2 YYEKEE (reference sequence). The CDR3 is CASSTRQGLNTEAFF. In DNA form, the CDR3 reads TGTGCCAGCAGCACCAGACAGGGCCTTAACACTGAAGCTTTCTTT.

CDR3 nucleotides: TGCGCCAGCAGCTTGGTGGGCGGGGGAATGCTCACAGATACGCAGTATTTT. Protein product: CASSLVGGGMLTDTQYF. The chain is built from TRBV5-1 and TRBJ2-3; TRBD2 matches 7 bases. Germline V gene data show CDR1 as SGHRS and CDR2 as YFSETQ. The CDR3 contains 17 residues. With V trimmed by 0 bases and J by 2 bases, 9 bases remained unmatched.

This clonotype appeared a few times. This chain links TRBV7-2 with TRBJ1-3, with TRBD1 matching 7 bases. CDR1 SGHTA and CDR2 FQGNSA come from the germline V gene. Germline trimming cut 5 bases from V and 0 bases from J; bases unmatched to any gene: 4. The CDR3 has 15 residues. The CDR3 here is CASSHRQGSGNTIYF. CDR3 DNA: TGTGCCAGCAGCCATCGACAGGGCTCTGGAAACACCATATATTTT. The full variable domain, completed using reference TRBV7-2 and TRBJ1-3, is GAGVSQSPSNKVTEKGKDVELRCDPISGHTALYWYRQSLGQGLEFLIYFQGNSAPDKSGLPSDRFSAERTGGSVSTLTIQRTQQEDSAVYLCASSHRQGSGNTIYFGEGSWLTVV.

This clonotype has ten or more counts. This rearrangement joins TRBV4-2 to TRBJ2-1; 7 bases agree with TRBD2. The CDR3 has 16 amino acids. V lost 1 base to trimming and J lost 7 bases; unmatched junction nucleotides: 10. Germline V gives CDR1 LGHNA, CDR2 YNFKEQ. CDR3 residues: CASSQGGASGLNEQFF. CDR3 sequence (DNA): TGTGCCAGCAGCCAAGGAGGGGCTAGCGGACTTAATGAGCAGTTCTTC.

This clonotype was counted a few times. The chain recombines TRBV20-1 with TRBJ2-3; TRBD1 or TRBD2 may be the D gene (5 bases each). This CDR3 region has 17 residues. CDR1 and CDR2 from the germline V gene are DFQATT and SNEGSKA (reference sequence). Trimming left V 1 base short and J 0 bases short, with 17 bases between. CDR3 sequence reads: CSARGIEGYTSTDTQYF. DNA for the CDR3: TGCAGTGCTAGAGGAATCGAGGGGTATACTAGCACAGATACGCAGTATTTT.

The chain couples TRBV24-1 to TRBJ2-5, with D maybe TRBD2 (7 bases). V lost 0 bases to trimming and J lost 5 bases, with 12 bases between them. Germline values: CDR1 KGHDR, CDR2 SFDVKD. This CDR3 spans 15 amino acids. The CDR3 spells CATSDLGRGGETQYF. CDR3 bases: TGTGCCACCAGTGATTTGGGCAGGGGAGGGGAGACCCAGTACTTC.

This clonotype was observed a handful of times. The CDR3 coding sequence is TGTGCCAGCAGTAAAAGGGGACTCGTAAGCTCCTACAATGAGCAGTTCTTC. It codes for CASSKRGLVSSYNEQFF. The chain is built from TRBV28 and TRBJ2-1, with a weak D call TRBD2 (6 bases). The CDR3 totals 17 residues. CDR1 MDHEN and CDR2 SYDVKM come from the germline V gene. Trimming stripped 5 bases from V and 0 bases from J, with 17 bases between.

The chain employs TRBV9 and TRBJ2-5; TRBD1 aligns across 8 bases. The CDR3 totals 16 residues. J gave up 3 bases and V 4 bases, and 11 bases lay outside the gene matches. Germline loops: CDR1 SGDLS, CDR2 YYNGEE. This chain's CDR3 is CASSLHRETGEETQYF. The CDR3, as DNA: TGTGCCAGCAGCCTCCACCGGGAGACAGGGGAAGAGACCCAGTACTTC.

The DNA of the CDR3 is TGCGCCAGCAGCTTGGCGGACAGGACGCACACCGGGGAGCTGTTTTTT. It yields the protein CASSLADRTHTGELFF. J is TRBJ2-2 and V is TRBV5-1; 7 nucleotides agree with TRBD1. The germline V gene has CDR1 SGHRS and CDR2 YFSETQ. The junction had 5 bases not matched to a gene; V was cut back by 0 bases and J by 3 bases. The CDR3 is 16 residues long.

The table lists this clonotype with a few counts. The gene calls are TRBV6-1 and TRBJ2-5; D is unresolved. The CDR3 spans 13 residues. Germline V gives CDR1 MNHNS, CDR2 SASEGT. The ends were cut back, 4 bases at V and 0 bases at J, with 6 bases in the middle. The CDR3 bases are TGTGCCAGCAGTGTTCTCCACCAAGAGACCCAGTACTTC. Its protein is CASSVLHQETQYF.

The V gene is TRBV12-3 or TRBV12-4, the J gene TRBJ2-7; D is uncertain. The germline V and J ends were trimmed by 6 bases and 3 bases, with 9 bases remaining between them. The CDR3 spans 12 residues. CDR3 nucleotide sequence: TGTGCCAGCAGAAGTCAAAGCTACGAGCAGTACTTC. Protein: CASRSQSYEQYF.

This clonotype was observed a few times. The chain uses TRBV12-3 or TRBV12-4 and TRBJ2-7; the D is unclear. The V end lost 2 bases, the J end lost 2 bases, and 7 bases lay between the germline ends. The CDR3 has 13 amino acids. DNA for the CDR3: TGTGCCAGCAGTTTAACACTGACCTACGAGCAGTACTTC. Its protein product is CASSLTLTYEQYF.